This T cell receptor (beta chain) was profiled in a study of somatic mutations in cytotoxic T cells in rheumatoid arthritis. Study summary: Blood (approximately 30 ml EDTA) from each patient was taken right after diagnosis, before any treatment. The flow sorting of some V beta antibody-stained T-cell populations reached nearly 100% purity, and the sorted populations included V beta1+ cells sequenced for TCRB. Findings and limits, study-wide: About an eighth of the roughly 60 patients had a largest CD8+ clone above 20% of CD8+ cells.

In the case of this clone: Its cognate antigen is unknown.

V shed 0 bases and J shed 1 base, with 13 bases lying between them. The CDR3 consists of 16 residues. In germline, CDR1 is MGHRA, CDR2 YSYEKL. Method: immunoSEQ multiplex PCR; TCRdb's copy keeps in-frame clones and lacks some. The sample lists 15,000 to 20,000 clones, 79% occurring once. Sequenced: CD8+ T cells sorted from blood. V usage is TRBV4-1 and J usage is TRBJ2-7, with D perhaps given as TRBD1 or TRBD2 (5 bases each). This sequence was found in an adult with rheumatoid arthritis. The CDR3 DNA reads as TGCGCCAGCAGCCAAGATCTCGTTGGGGGTTCCTACGAGCAGTACTTC. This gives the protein CASSQDLVGGSYEQYF.